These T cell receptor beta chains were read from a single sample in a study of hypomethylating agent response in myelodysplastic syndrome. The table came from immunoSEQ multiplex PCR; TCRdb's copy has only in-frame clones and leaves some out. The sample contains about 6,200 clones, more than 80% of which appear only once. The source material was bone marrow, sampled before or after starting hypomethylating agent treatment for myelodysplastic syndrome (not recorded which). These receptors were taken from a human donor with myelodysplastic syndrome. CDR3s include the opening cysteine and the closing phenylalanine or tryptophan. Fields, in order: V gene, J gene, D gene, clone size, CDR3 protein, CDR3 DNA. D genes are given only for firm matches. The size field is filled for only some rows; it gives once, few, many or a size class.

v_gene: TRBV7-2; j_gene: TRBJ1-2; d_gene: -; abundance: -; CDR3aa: CASSRVMGEWGHTF; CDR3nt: TGTGCCAGCAGCCGAGTCATGGGGGAGTGGGGTCACACCTTC
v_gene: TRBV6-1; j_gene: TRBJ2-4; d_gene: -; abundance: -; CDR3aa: CASSEVKGSLSSYF; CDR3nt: TGTGCCAGCAGTGAAGTAAAAGGGTCCCTATCCAGCTACTTC
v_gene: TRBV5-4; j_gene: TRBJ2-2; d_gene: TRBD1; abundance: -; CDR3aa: CASQGQVGGELFF; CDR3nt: TGTGCCAGCCAAGGACAGGTCGGCGGGGAGCTGTTTTTT
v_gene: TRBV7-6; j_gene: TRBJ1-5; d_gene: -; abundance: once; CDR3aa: CASSLSSGRNQPQHF; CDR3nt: TGTGCCAGCAGCTTATCCTCAGGGAGAAATCAGCCCCAGCATTTT
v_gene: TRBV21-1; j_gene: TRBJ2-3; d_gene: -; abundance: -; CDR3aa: CARAYSGPITDTQYF; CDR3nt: TGTGCCAGGGCCTATAGCGGCCCCATTACAGATACGCAGTATTTT
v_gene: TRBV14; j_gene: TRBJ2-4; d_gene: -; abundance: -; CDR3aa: CASSQSPGGLQYF; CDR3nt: TGTGCCAGCAGCCAAAGCCCGGGCGGGCTTCAGTACTTC
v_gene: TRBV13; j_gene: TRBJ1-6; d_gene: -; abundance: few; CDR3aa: CASSSRTANSPLHF; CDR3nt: TGTGCCAGCAGCTCCAGGACAGCCAATTCACCCCTCCACTTT
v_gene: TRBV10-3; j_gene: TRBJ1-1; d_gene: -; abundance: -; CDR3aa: CAISEASWAGKGMNTEAFF; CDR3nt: TGTGCCATCAGTGAAGCAAGTTGGGCAGGGAAGGGTATGAACACTGAAGCTTTCTTT
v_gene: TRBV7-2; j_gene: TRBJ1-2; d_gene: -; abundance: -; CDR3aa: CASSLPGGIHYGYTF; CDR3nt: TGTGCCAGCAGCCTCCCGGGGGGGATACACTATGGCTACACCTTC
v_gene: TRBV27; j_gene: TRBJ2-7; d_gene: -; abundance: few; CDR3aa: CASRVQGANYEQYF; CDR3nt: TGTGCCAGCCGGGTCCAGGGAGCCAACTACGAGCAGTACTTC
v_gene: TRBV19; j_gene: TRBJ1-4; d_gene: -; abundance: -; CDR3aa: CASSLLATNEKLFF; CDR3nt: TGTGCCAGTAGCTTGTTAGCAACTAATGAAAAACTGTTTTTT
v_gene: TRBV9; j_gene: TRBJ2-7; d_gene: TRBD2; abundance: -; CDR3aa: CASSGGGARNEQYF; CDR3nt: TGTGCCAGCAGCGGGGGGGGAGCCAGGAACGAGCAGTACTTC
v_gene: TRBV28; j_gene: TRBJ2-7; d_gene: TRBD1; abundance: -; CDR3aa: CASSPLLQGVNPYEQYF; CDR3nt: TGTGCCAGCAGCCCCCTCCTTCAGGGGGTTAATCCCTACGAGCAGTACTTC
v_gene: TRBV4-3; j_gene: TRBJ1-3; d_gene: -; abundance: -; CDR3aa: CASSQNPPVSPGNTIYF; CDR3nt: TGCGCCAGCAGCCAAAACCCGCCAGTTAGCCCTGGAAACACCATATATTTT
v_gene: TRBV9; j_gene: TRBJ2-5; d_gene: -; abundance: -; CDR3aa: CASSVGSVEGTQYF; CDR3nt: TGTGCCAGCAGCGTAGGTTCAGTGGAAGGGACCCAGTACTTC
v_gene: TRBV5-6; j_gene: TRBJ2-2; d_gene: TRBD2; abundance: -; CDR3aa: CASSLGASGGPNTGELFF; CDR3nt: TGTGCCAGCAGCTTGGGTGCTAGCGGGGGGCCGAACACCGGGGAGCTGTTTTTT
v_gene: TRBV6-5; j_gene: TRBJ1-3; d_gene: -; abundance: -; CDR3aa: CASGWASGNTIYF; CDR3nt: TGTGCCAGCGGCTGGGCCTCTGGAAACACCATATATTTT
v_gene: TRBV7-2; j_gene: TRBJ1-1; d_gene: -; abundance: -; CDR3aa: CASSRGGFHTEAFF; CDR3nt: TGTGCCAGCAGCCGGGGGGGGTTTCACACTGAAGCTTTCTTT
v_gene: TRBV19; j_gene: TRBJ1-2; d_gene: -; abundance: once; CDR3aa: CATSGRGPLGYGYTF; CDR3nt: TGTGCCACCTCCGGGAGGGGCCCCTTAGGCTATGGCTACACCTTC
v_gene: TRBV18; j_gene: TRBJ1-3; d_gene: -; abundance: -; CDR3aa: CASSPPRVTGNTIYF; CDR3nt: TGTGCCAGCTCACCACCGAGGGTTACTGGAAACACCATATATTTT
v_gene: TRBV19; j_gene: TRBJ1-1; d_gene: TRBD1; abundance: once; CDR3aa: CASRGAGQGGTEAFF; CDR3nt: TGTGCCAGCCGGGGCGCCGGACAGGGGGGGACTGAAGCTTTCTTT
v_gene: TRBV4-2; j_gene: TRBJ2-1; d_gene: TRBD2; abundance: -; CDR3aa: CASSQERSSGRDEQFF; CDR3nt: TGTGCCAGCAGCCAAGAAAGGTCTAGCGGGAGGGACGAGCAGTTCTTC
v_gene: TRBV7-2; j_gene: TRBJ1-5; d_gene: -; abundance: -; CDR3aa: CASSLDNRSNQPQHF; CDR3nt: TGTGCCAGCAGCTTAGATAACAGGAGCAATCAGCCCCAGCATTTT
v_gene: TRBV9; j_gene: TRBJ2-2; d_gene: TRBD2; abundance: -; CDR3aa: CASSTLAGWGAGELFF; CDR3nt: TGTGCCAGCAGCACCTTAGCGGGTTGGGGTGCCGGGGAGCTGTTTTTT
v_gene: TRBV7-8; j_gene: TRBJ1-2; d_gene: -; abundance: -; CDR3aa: CASSPQGEMGNYGYTF; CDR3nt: TGTGCCAGCAGCCCGCAGGGAGAGATGGGGAACTATGGCTACACCTTC
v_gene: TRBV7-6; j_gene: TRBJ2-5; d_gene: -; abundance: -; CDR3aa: CASSPGVLQETQYF; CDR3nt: TGTGCCAGCAGCCCGGGGGTCCTGCAAGAGACCCAGTACTTC
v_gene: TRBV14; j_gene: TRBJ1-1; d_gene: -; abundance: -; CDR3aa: CASSQDGARFAEAFF; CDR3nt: TGTGCCAGCAGCCAAGATGGGGCCAGGTTCGCTGAAGCTTTCTTT
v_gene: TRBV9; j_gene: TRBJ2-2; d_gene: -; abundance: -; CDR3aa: CASSVQAANTGELFF; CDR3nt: TGTGCCAGCAGCGTACAGGCAGCGAACACCGGGGAGCTGTTTTTT
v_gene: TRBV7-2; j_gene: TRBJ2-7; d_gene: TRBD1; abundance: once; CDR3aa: CASSSDREVTYEQYF; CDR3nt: TGTGCCAGCAGTTCGGACAGGGAGGTTACCTACGAGCAGTACTTC
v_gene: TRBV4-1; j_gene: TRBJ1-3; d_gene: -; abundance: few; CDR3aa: CASSQEGASGNTIYF; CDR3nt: TGCGCCAGCAGCCAAGAGGGGGCCTCTGGAAACACCATATATTTT
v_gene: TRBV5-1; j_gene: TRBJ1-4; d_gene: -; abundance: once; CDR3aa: CASSTDRGEKLFF; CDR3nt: TGCGCCAGCAGCACCGACAGAGGTGAAAAACTGTTTTTT
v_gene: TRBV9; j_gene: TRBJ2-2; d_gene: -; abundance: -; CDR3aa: CASSPRAGSTTGELFF; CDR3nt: TGTGCCAGCAGCCCCCGGGCAGGGTCGACCACCGGGGAGCTGTTTTTT
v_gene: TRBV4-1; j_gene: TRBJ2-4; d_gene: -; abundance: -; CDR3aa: CASSQVGSKNIQYF; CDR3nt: TGCGCCAGCAGCCAAGTTGGTTCCAAAAACATTCAGTACTTC
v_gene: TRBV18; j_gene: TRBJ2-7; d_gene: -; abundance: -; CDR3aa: CASSGGYEQYF; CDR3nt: TGTGCCAGCTCGGGAGGCTACGAGCAGTACTTC
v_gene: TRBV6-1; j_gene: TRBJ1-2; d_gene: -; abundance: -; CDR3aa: CASSGNRAFGGYTF; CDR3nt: TGTGCCAGCAGTGGCAACAGGGCCTTCGGTGGCTACACCTTC
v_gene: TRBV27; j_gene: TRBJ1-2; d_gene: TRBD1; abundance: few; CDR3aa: CASRNRDRYYGYTF; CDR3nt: TGTGCCAGCAGGAACAGGGACAGATACTATGGCTACACCTTC
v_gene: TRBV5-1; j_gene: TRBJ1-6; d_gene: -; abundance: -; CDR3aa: CASSLGNRAGPLHF; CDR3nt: TGCGCCAGCAGCTTGGGAAACCGGGCGGGGCCCCTCCACTTT
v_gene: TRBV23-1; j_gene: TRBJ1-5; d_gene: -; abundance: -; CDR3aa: CASSQSWGNNQPQHF; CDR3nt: TGCGCCAGCAGTCAATCGTGGGGTAACAATCAGCCCCAGCATTTT
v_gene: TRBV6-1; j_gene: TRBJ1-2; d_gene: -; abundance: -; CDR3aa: CASSEGGRANYGYTF; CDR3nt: TGTGCCAGCAGTGAAGGGGGCAGAGCTAACTATGGCTACACCTTC
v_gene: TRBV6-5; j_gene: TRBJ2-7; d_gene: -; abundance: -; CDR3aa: CASSLRAPTYEQYF; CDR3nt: TGTGCCAGCAGTTTACGAGCACCTACCTACGAGCAGTACTTC
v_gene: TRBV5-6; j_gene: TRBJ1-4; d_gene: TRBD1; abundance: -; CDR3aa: CASSFGTAQRLFF; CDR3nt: TGTGCCAGCAGCTTCGGGACAGCCCAAAGACTGTTTTTT
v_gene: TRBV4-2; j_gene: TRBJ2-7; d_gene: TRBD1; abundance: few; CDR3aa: CASSQETGTGSYEQYF; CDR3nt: TGTGCCAGCAGCCAAGAGACAGGGACAGGCTCCTACGAGCAGTACTTC